What follows describes a single T cell receptor (beta chain). This CDR3 has 13 residues. Trimming took 2 bases from V and 7 from J, leaving 10 bases between them. Looked up from germline, CDR1 is SGDLS and CDR2 is YYNGEE. Clones were sequenced by immunoSEQ multiplex PCR, and TCRdb holds only the in-frame ones, with some missing. The table records approximately 300,000 clones, around 83% of them present only once. The data were obtained in a study of Ad26.COV2.S vaccination and SARS-CoV-2 variants. The treatment here: around 19 received Ad26.COV2.S at low or high dose, single or two shots; about 5 received placebo; per-sample allocation not given. Material that was analyzed had been drawn on day 63 after the first vaccine or placebo injection.

This chain uses TRBV9 with TRBJ2-1, with unresolved D. The material was peripheral blood, obtained in a trial of Ad26.COV2.S vaccine versus placebo. This receptor was obtained from a person between 18 and 65 years old who received the Ad26.COV2.S COVID-19 vaccine or a placebo. The CDR3 loop reads CASSVSHLNEQFF. The DNA of the CDR3 is TGTGCCAGCAGCGTCTCCCATCTGAATGAGCAGTTCTTC.